This record covers a single T cell receptor (beta chain). Its antigen remains undetermined. Within one base of it there is no much larger clone, and no base qualities were kept. The data derive from a study of siplizumab effects on memory and regulatory T cells (dated by TCRdb to about 2019). For the wider study: The study looked at the effect of siplizumab, an anti-CD2 antibody, on alloreactive T-cell subsets in allogeneic mixed lymphocyte reactions made from human PBMCs. Study-wide findings and limitations: Of the alloreactive CD4+ clones that could be mapped, the Treg-derived share averaged about 63% with siplizumab compared with about 25% in control reactions. Siplizumab significantly lowered the cumulative frequency of alloreactive sequences that could be traced to unstimulated CD4+ memory T cells. Compared with memory T cells, unstimulated naive T cells appeared more diverse, and naive cells seemed to make a substantial contribution to the alloresponse. Because sequences below about 10^-5 frequency were poorly captured, only a minor fraction of alloreactive clones could be mapped to unstimulated subsets. About 75-96% of proliferating CD4+ or CD8+ clones could not be given a naive or memory phenotype. Whether proliferating Tregs from siplizumab cultures were suppressive was not functionally confirmed.

Trimming removed 2 bases from V and 0 bases from J; the gene matches leave 3 bases unexplained. The CDR3 contains 15 residues, cysteine and phenylalanine counted. Only the CDR3 DNA is retained, 45 bases long and in frame from the first base. Taken from the germline V gene, the CDR1 and CDR2 loops are WSHSY and SAAADI. The library was prepared using the immunoSEQ multiplex PCR assay. Roughly 10^5 TCR templates per sample were assayed on the deep sequencing platform. Genomic DNA extracted from sorted T cells was used for TCRbeta CDR3 sequencing. In the authors' own workflow: Clonal analysis of TCRbeta CDR3 data was done in the R programming language. Unstimulated samples were compared with post-reaction CFSE-low samples to define alloreactive CD4+ and CD8+ clones. Regulatory or non-regulatory origin of alloreactive CD4+ clones was assigned by matching sequences to the sorted unstimulated Treg and non-Treg repertoires. The clones in this table, taken by TCRdb from immuneACCESS, are in-frame only. Not every clone is retained; where verified, under half of the shortfall comes from an unresolved V gene, and the cause of the rest is unknown. V, J and clone size are taken as reported in that table, and D and trimming were inferred from the DNA itself. The sample contains 100,000 to 120,000 clones, approximately 94% of them found a single time. Of the sample, approximately 0.3% falls within the top ten clones.

Sorted unstimulated T cells and proliferating T cells recovered from mixed lymphocyte reactions underwent TCRbeta CDR3 sequencing. Fresh whole blood from nine to ten HLA-typed healthy donors was used as the source from which PBMCs were isolated. The chain joins TRBV10-2 to TRBJ2-7; 8 bases in the junction line up with TRBD2. The sample taken for sequencing was CD4+ T cells sorted from blood. The receptor was derived from a human donor in good health. The CDR3 here reads CASSETSGYSYEQYF. The DNA sequence reads TGCGCCAGCAGTGAGACTAGCGGTTACTCCTACGAGCAGTACTTC.